The 24 T cell receptor beta chains in this list originate from one sample, sequenced in a study of control samples from healthy donors and cancer patients. The assay was immunoSEQ multiplex PCR, and TCRdb's table has in-frame clones only and misses some. The sample consists of roughly 120,000 clones, approximately 90% of them appearing once. Input material: blood. The receptor set was obtained from a woman between 50 and 59 years old in good health.

This chain links TRBV18 with TRBJ2-3, with a possible D match to TRBD2 (7 bases). Per germline, CDR1 KGHSH and CDR2 LQKENI. The CDR3 loop spans 15 amino acids. Trimming pared 2 bases from V and 5 bases from J, leaving 14 bases between. CDR3 nucleotide sequence: TGTGCCAGCTCACCAAACGGGGGGCCTGGAGATACGCAGTATTTT. Translation: CASSPNGGPGDTQYF. The variable domain in full, with the rest retrieved from reference TRBV18 and TRBJ2-3, is NAGVMQNPRHLVRRRGQEARLRCSPMKGHSHVYWYRQLPEEGLKFMVYLQKENIIDESGMPKERFSAEFPKEGPSILRIQQVVRGDSAAYFCASSPNGGPGDTQYFGPGTRLTVL.

This chain joins TRBV30 and TRBJ2-5, with D possibly TRBD2 on 6 matching bases. Germline assignment: CDR1 GTSNPN and CDR2 SVGIG (reference sequence). The CDR3 contains 12 residues. Trimming took off 5 bases at V and 6 bases at J, with 13 bases between the two ends. CDR3 sequence (DNA): TGTGCCTGGGTGGGTGGGGGGAAGACCCAGTACTTC. Its translation: CAWVGGGKTQYF.

This chain's CDR3 is CASSEARASSGNTIYF. Here the CDR3 DNA reads TGTGCCAGCAGTGAAGCGCGAGCGAGCTCTGGAAACACCATATATTTT. The chain recombines TRBV6-1 with TRBJ1-3; D remains unclear. Germline loops: CDR1 MNHNS, CDR2 SASEGT. Trimming shortened V by 0 bases and J by 0 bases, and 9 bases separated the two germline ends. The CDR3 has 16 amino acids.

This sequence joins TRBV5-6 and TRBJ2-1; D not certain. From germline, CDR1 is SGHDT and CDR2 YYEEEE. V was shortened by 6 bases and J by 8 bases, with 18 bases between the two germline ends. This CDR3 region has 14 residues. In nucleotides, the CDR3 is TGTGCCAGCACCGCTTACGGCCGCACCCATGAGCAGTTCTTC. Protein sequence: CASTAYGRTHEQFF. Complete variable domain (other parts from reference TRBV5-6 and TRBJ2-1): DAGVTQSPTHLIKTRGQQVTLRCSPKSGHDTVSWYQQALGQGPQFIFQYYEEEERQRGNFPDRFSGHQFPNYSSELNVNALLLGDSALYLCASTAYGRTHEQFFGPGTRLTVL.

The V and J genes are TRBV7-2 and TRBJ2-1; D may be TRBD2 (6 bases). V lost 6 bases and J lost 4, with 16 bases in between. This CDR3 comprises 15 residues. Germline V gene data show CDR1 as SGHTA and CDR2 as FQGNSA. This CDR3 is CASSPQGGGYNEQFF. The CDR3 bases are TGTGCCAGCAGTCCTCAGGGAGGAGGTTACAATGAGCAGTTCTTC.

V and J are TRBV13 and TRBJ2-1, with D unresolved. Germline V gene sequence: CDR1 PRHDT, CDR2 FYEKMQ (reference sequence). This CDR3 is built from 13 residues. The V gene lost 0 bases and the J gene lost 6 bases, with 6 bases spanning the gap. The CDR3 is CASSLGASNEQFF. CDR3 nucleotide sequence: TGTGCCAGCAGCTTAGGGGCTAGCAATGAGCAGTTCTTC.

This sequence joins TRBV19 and TRBJ1-1; weak D call: TRBD1 (5 bases). Germline CDR1 LNHDA, CDR2 SQIVND (reference sequence). V was cut by 5 bases and J by 4 bases, with 14 bases left in between. There are 14 residues in the CDR3. CDR3: CASSPPGRVTEAFF. The CDR3 nucleotides read TGTGCCAGTAGTCCCCCAGGGCGGGTCACTGAAGCTTTCTTT.

The chain couples TRBV20-1 to TRBJ1-2, with D perhaps TRBD1 (6 bases). This CDR3 region has 13 residues. V dropped 3 bases and J dropped 2 bases, with 10 bases sitting between them. Germline-derived CDR1 and CDR2 are DFQATT and SNEGSKA (reference sequence). CDR3 DNA: TGCAGTGCTAGTCCTACAGGGAACTATGGCTACACCTTC. Protein sequence: CSASPTGNYGYTF.

The CDR3: CAISGQYSNQPQHF. The CDR3 nucleotides read TGTGCCATCAGTGGTCAGTATAGCAATCAGCCCCAGCATTTT. J is TRBJ1-5 and V is TRBV10-3; no firm D call. V was clipped by 4 bases and J by 0 bases, with 7 bases between them. The CDR3 totals 14 residues. Germline values: CDR1 ENHRY, CDR2 SYGVKD.

V and J are TRBV12-3 or TRBV12-4 and TRBJ2-3, with TRBD1 identical over 9 bases. This CDR3 is built from 11 residues. Trimming removed 7 bases from V and 13 bases from J; junction bases left unmatched: 6. This CDR3 reads CASTSGDREYF. CDR3 DNA sequence: TGTGCCAGCACCTCGGGGGACAGGGAGTATTTT.

The gene calls are TRBV5-1 and TRBJ1-6; TRBD1 aligns across 9 bases. The CDR3 is 16 amino acids. Trimming cost V 2 bases and J 7 bases; bases outside gene matches: 7. CDR1 and CDR2 (germline): SGHRS, YFSETQ. DNA of the CDR3: TGCGCCAGCAGCTTAGAGGGACAGGGAGGGAATTCACCCCTCCACTTT. Translating gives CASSLEGQGGNSPLHF.

The chain is built from TRBV4-1 and TRBJ2-1, with no clear D. From germline, CDR1 is MGHRA and CDR2 YSYEKL. V was cut by 3 bases and J by 9 bases, with 9 bases left in between. The CDR3 sequence is 12 residues long. CDR3: CASSHMLGEQFF. DNA for the CDR3: TGCGCCAGCAGCCACATGTTAGGTGAGCAGTTCTTC.

The chain has TRBV29-1 and TRBJ1-2; D remains ambiguous. From germline, CDR1 is SQVTM and CDR2 ANQGSEA. Trimming pared 1 base from V and 5 bases from J, leaving 20 bases between. This CDR3 comprises 16 residues. CDR3 amino acids: CSVEGVDDPIRYGYTF. The DNA for the CDR3 is TGCAGCGTTGAAGGAGTGGACGACCCTATACGGTATGGCTACACCTTC.

The V call is TRBV2, the J call TRBJ1-2; TRBD1 might be the D (5 bases). Germline CDR1 is SNHLY and CDR2 is FYNNEI. The CDR3 runs to 13 residues. Trimming took off 10 bases at V and 0 bases at J, with 12 bases between the two ends. For the CDR3, the DNA is TGTGCCATCTTCGCAGGGACTAACTATGGCTACACCTTC. It translates to CAIFAGTNYGYTF.

The chain has TRBV7-8 and TRBJ2-7; 7 nucleotides align to TRBD2. Germline assignment: CDR1 SGHVS and CDR2 FQNEAQ. V was pared by 0 bases and J by 5 bases, with 4 bases of the junction left unmatched. There are 14 residues in the CDR3. Here the CDR3 DNA reads TGTGCCAGCAGCTTAGCGGGAGGGGTGAACGAGCAGTACGTC. Translated: CASSLAGGVNEQYV.

The rearrangement joins TRBV30 to TRBJ2-7; TRBD1 is a possible D gene (5 bases). The CDR3 runs to 14 residues. Trimming pared 2 bases from V and 3 bases from J, leaving 14 bases between. CDR1 and CDR2 (germline): GTSNPN, SVGIG (reference sequence). The CDR3 loop reads CAWSLRTFGYEQYF. The DNA of the CDR3 is TGTGCCTGGAGTCTTCGGACATTCGGCTACGAGCAGTACTTC.

This chain uses TRBV2 with TRBJ1-1; D possibly corresponds to TRBD1 (5 bases). The CDR3 extends over 13 amino acids. Germline CDR1 SNHLY, CDR2 FYNNEI. The V end was cut by 8 bases, the J end by 5 bases, with 15 bases between. For the CDR3, the DNA is TGTGCCAGCCATTCAGGGTATTGGACTGAAGCTTTCTTT. This codes for CASHSGYWTEAFF.

The rearrangement uses TRBV18 and TRBJ2-1; 7 bases are a match to TRBD2. This CDR3 comprises 14 residues. Germline-derived CDR1 and CDR2 are KGHSH and LQKENI. Germline trimming cut 2 bases from V and 5 bases from J; bases unmatched to any gene: 3. CDR3 loop: CASSPWGGDNEQFF. DNA for the CDR3: TGTGCCAGCTCACCATGGGGGGGGGACAATGAGCAGTTCTTC.

The chain is built from TRBV5-1 and TRBJ1-6; 8 bases align to TRBD1. Per germline, CDR1 SGHRS and CDR2 YFSETQ. This CDR3 contains 14 residues. V gave up 6 bases and J gave up 7 bases; unmatched junction bases: 6. The CDR3 protein is CASTRTGWNSPLHF. As DNA, the CDR3 is TGCGCCAGCACAAGGACAGGGTGGAATTCACCCCTCCACTTT.

This clone showed up just a few times. The chain links TRBV7-3 to TRBJ1-6; the D gene is possibly TRBD1 (5 bases). Germline CDR1 SGHTA, CDR2 FQGTGA. The V gene lost 0 bases and the J gene lost 14 bases, with 8 bases spanning the gap. The length of the CDR3 is 12 residues. CDR3 in amino acids: CASSLTGATLHF. CDR3 DNA: TGTGCCAGCAGCTTAACAGGGGCCACCCTCCACTTT.

In this sample, this clone turned up once. The V gene is TRBV7-9, the J gene TRBJ2-1; TRBD2 agrees at 14 bases. The CDR3 is 15 amino acids. Germline CDR1 reads SEHNR; CDR2 reads FQNEAQ (reference sequence). Unmatched junction bases numbered 5, after V lost 4 bases and J lost 9 bases. The CDR3, as DNA: TGTGCCAGCAGCTGGACTAGCGGGGGGTTGGGTGAGCAGTTCTTC. Its translation is CASSWTSGGLGEQFF.

The V gene is TRBV29-1, the J gene TRBJ2-5; a possible D gene is TRBD1 (6 bases). The CDR3 contains 11 residues. CDR1 and CDR2 from the germline V gene are SQVTM and ANQGSEA. CDR3 protein: CSGGLGETQYF. DNA of the CDR3: TGCAGTGGGGGCTTGGGGGAGACCCAGTACTTC. The complete variable domain, with remaining parts taken from reference TRBV29-1 and TRBJ2-5, reads SAVISQKPSRDICQRGTSLTIQCQVDSQVTMMFWYRQQPGQSLTLIATANQGSEATYESGFVIDKFPISRPNLTFSTLTVSNMSPEDSSIYLCSGGLGETQYFGPGTRLLVL.

The V and J genes are TRBV2 and TRBJ1-5, with 7 bases identical to TRBD1. V was clipped by 6 bases and J by 6 bases; unmatched bases: 5. This CDR3 has 13 amino acids. CDR1 and CDR2 from the germline V gene are SNHLY and FYNNEI. CDR3 amino acids: CASRATGIQPQHF. The CDR3 DNA sequence: TGTGCCAGCAGGGCGACAGGGATTCAGCCCCAGCATTTT. Using reference TRBV2 and TRBJ1-5 for the parts outside the CDR3, the full variable domain is EPEVTQTPSHQVTQMGQEVILRCVPISNHLYFYWYRQILGQKVEFLVSFYNNEISEKSEIFDDQFSVERPDGSNFTLKIRSTKLEDSAMYFCASRATGIQPQHFGDGTRLSIL.

On this clone itself: Other DNA sequences in this sample translate to the same CDR3. This chain links TRBV7-3 with TRBJ1-3; unclear D gene. This CDR3 region has 12 residues. Between the trimmed V and J ends, which lost 1 base and 4 bases, there was a span of 2 bases. Germline V gene data show CDR1 as SGHTA and CDR2 as FQGTGA. This CDR3 is CASSLNGNTIYF. In nucleotides, the CDR3 is TGTGCCAGCAGCTTAAACGGAAACACCATATATTTT.